Sequencing of this T cell receptor (beta chain) was carried out in a study of radiation and T cells in renal cell carcinoma. General study results and limits: From baseline, blood top tumor clonotypes peaked at 2 weeks post-radiation.

Generated by immunoSEQ multiplex PCR, the TCRdb table keeps only in-frame clones and is missing some. The sample consists of some 150,000 clones, 86% of them appearing once. This clone showed up just once. Its antigen is unknown. Indicated time point: blood 4 weeks post-SBRT, at nephrectomy. Indicated treatment: 15 Gy SBRT to primary tumor, nephrectomy 4 weeks later. Nephrectomy followed 15 Gy stereotactic body radiation by 4 weeks. After SBRT, blood was collected at 2 and 4 weeks, plus baseline. Clear cell pathology was present in this patient's renal cell carcinoma. The sample was blood, taken from a patient whose treatment included radiotherapy and nephrectomy. The source is a woman between 45 and 65 years old with renal cell carcinoma.

The CDR3 loop reads CASSVEKGRNQPQHF. CDR3 bases: TGTGCCAGCAGCGTGGAAAAGGGGAGGAATCAGCCCCAGCATTTT. This rearrangement joins TRBV7-2 to TRBJ1-5; weak D call: TRBD1 (5 bases). The V gene's germline CDR1 is SGHTA and CDR2 FQGNSA. This CDR3 has 15 amino acids. With 5 bases removed from V and 4 bases from J, the gap between germline ends came to 15 bases.